This T cell receptor beta chain was sequenced for a study of blood T cell repertoires in COVID-19. Whole-study context: Sites across the United States, Italy and Spain contributed samples from acute and convalescent COVID-19.

Patients at the Seattle site were enrolled during active infection and followed longitudinally. Methods used by the authors: Counts of nucleated cells, estimated from reference gene primer amplification, were obtained. Profiled with immunoSEQ multiplex PCR; TCRdb holds only in-frame clones, not every one. From that table come the V and J calls and clone size; the DNA was used to work out D and trimming. This table holds 150,000 to 190,000 clones, 80% to 90% found once. Germline CDR1 and CDR2: SGHTA and FQGNSA. The CDR3 length is 16 residues. V was pared by 6 bases and J by 0 bases, with 17 bases between.

This receptor was obtained from an older woman with COVID-19, enrolled during active disease. V usage is TRBV7-2 and J usage is TRBJ1-1; D is perhaps TRBD1 (6 bases). The specimen was peripheral blood. The CDR3 DNA reads as TGTGCCAGCAGGCTTACAGGGAGGGGAATGAACACTGAAGCTTTCTTT. Translating it yields CASRLTGRGMNTEAFF.